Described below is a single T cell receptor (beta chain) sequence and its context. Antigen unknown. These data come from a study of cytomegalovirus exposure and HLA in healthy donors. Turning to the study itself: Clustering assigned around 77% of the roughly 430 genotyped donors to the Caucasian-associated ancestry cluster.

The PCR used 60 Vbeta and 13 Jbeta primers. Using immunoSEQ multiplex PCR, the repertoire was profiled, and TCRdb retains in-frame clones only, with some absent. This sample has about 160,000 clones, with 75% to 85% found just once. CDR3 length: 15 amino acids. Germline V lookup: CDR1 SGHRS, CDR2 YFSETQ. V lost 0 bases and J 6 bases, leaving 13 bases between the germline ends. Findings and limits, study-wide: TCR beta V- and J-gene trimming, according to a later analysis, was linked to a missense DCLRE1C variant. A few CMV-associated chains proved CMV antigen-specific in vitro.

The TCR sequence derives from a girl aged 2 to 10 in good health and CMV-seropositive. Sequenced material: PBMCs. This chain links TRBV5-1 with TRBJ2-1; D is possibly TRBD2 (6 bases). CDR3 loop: CASSLASTSSNEQFF. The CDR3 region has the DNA TGCGCCAGCAGCTTGGCCAGTACTAGCTCCAATGAGCAGTTCTTC.